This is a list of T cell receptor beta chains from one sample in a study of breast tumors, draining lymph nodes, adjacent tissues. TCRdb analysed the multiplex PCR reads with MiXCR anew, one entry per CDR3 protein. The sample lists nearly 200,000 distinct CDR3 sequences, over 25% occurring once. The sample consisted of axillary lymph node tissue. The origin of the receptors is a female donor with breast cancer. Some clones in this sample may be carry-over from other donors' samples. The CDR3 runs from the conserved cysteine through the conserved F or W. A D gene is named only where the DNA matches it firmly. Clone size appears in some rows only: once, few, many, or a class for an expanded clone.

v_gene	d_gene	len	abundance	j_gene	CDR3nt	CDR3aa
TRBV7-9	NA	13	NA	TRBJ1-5	TGTGCCAGCAGCTTAGATGGGGCTCAGCCCCAGCATTTT	CASSLDGAQPQHF
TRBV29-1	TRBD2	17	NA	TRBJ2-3	TGCAGCGTTGAGGGACTAGCGGGAGTGGACCCCACAGATACGCAGTATTTT	CSVEGLAGVDPTDTQYF
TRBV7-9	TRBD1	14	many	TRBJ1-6	TGTGCCAGCAGGCGGACAGGCCATAATTCACCCCTCCACTTT	CASRRTGHNSPLHF
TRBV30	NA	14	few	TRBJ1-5	TGTGCCTGGAGTGGCGGGCAGGTCAATCAGCCCCAGCATTTT	CAWSGGQVNQPQHF
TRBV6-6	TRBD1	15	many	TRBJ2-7	TGTGCCAGCAGTCCCGAGCGGACAGGCAGCCACGAGCAGTACTTC	CASSPERTGSHEQYF
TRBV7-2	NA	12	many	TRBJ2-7	TGTGCCAGCAGCTTTGGGCAATACGAGCAGTACTTC	CASSFGQYEQYF
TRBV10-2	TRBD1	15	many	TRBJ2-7	TGCGCCAGCAGTGAGTCGGGACAGCTTATTTACGAGCAGTACTTC	CASSESGQLIYEQYF
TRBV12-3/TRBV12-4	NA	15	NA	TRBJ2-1	TGTGCCAGCTGGGGGGGGGACACAAAGAACAATGAGCAGTTCTTC	CASWGGDTKNNEQFF
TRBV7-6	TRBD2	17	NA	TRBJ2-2	TGTGCCAGCAGCTTAAGCCTCCGACTAGCGGGAACCGGGGAGCTGTTTTTT	CASSLSLRLAGTGELFF
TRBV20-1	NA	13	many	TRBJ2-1	TGCAGCGCCCCCAGTGGGGCACACAATGAGCAGTTCTTC	CSAPSGAHNEQFF
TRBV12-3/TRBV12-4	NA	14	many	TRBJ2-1	TGTGCCAGCAGTTTAGCGTCGGTCTACAATGAGCAGTTCTTC	CASSLASVYNEQFF
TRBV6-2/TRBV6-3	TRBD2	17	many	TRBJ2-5	TGTGCCAGCAGCAATCTCAAACCAGCGGGGGCACAAGAGACCCAGTACTTC	CASSNLKPAGAQETQYF
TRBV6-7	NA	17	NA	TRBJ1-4	TGTGCCAGCAGTTACTCCCGTGTGCGGCGAGCTAATGAAAAACTGTTTTTT	CASSYSRVRRANEKLFF
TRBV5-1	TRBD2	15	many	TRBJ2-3	TGCGCCAGCAGTCCTAGCGGGACCCCCGCAGATACGCAGTATTTT	CASSPSGTPADTQYF
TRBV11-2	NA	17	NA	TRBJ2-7	TGTGCCAGCAGCTTAGTTCGGCCCGGGGCGAGGGACTACGAGCAGTACTTC	CASSLVRPGARDYEQYF
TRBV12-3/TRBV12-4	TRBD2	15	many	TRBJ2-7	TGTGCCAGCAGTTCTGGACTAGCGGGAGTTGACGAGCAGTACTTC	CASSSGLAGVDEQYF
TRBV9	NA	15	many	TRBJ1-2	TGTGCCAGCAGCGTACTTGCTGGGTCCAACTATGGCTCCACCTTC	CASSVLAGSNYGSTF
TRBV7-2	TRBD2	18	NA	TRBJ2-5	TGTGCCAGCAGCTTAGGGGTAGCGGGGGCAGGGGGAAAAGAGACCCAGTACTTC	CASSLGVAGAGGKETQYF
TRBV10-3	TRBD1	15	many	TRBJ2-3	TGTGCCATCAGTCAACAGGGGGCTAGCACAGATACGCAGTATTTT	CAISQQGASTDTQYF
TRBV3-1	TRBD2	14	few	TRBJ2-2	TGTGCCAGCAGCCTTGGACTAGATGTCGGGGAGCTGTTTTTT	CASSLGLDVGELFF
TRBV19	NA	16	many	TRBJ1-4	TGTGCCAGTAGCGAAGGGAAACTCCTAGGAAATGAAAAACTGTTTTTT	CASSEGKLLGNEKLFF
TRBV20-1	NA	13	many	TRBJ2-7	TGCAGTGCTATTACACAGGAAGCCTACGAGCAGTACTTC	CSAITQEAYEQYF
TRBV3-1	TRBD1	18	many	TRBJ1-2	TGTGCCAGCAGCCTTAAAGGGGGCCCCAGCTTCCCTTTCTATGGCTACACCTTC	CASSLKGGPSFPFYGYTF
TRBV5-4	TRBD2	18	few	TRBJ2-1	TGTGCCAGCAGCGAGCGAAGAGCAGCGGGAGAGGCGGACAATGAGCAGTTCTTC	CASSERRAAGEADNEQFF
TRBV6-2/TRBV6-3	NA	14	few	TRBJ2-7	TGTGCCAGCAGTTACCCCTACATCCCCTACGAGCAGTACTTC	CASSYPYIPYEQYF
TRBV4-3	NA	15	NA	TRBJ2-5	TGCGCCAGCAGCCAAGTCGCTGGGTACCAAGAGACCCAGTACTTC	CASSQVAGYQETQYF
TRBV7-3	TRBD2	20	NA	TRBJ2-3	TGTGCCAGCAGCTTAGTTCCGGGACTAGCGGGAGTGGACCCCACAGATACGCAGTATTTT	CASSLVPGLAGVDPTDTQYF
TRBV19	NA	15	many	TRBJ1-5	TGTGCCAGTAACGACCGGGCCTATAGCAATCAGCCCCAGCATTTT	CASNDRAYSNQPQHF
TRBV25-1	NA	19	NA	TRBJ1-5	TGTGCCAGCAATTCAGCTAGCGGGAACAGGCACCTGCGGAATCAGCCCCAGCATTTT	CASNSASGNRHLRNQPQHF
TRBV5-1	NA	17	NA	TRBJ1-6	TGCGCCAGCAGCTGGCTAGCTGGTTCCGGAGGGAATTCACCCCTCCACTTT	CASSWLAGSGGNSPLHF
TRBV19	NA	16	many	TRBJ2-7	TGTGCCAGTAGTATAACATCCGCTCTGCCGCCCTACGAGCAGTACTTC	CASSITSALPPYEQYF
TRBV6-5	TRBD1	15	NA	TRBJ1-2	TGTGCCAGCAGTCACTCCAGGGGGAAGACTTATGGCTACACCTTC	CASSHSRGKTYGYTF
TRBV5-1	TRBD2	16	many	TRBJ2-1	TGCGCCAGCAGCTTTCGGACTAGCGGCTCCTACAATGAGCAGTTCTTC	CASSFRTSGSYNEQFF
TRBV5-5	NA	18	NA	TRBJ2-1	TGTGCCAGCAGCTTGGGCCCCCGGTCGGGACTCCACTACAATGAGCAGTTCTTC	CASSLGPRSGLHYNEQFF
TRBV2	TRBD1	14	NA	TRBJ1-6	TGTGCCAGCAGTGTCGGCGGGACAGCTTCACCCCTCCACTTT	CASSVGGTASPLHF
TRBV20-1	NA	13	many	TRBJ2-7	TGCAGTGCGCCGGGACAACAGTTCGACGAGCAGTACTTC	CSAPGQQFDEQYF
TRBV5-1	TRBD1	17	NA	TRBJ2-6	TGCGCCAGCAGCTCCGGGACAGGGAACACCGGGGCCAACGTCCTGACTTTC	CASSSGTGNTGANVLTF
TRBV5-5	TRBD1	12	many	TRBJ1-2	TGTGCCAGCAGCTCTGGGACAGTTGGCTACACCTTC	CASSSGTVGYTF
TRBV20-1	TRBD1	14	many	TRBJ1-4	TGCAGTGCTAAAACGGACAGGGCGGGCGAAAAACTGTTTTTT	CSAKTDRAGEKLFF
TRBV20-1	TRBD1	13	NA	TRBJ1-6	TGCAGTGCTCCGAGGACAGGGAATTCACCCCTCCACTTT	CSAPRTGNSPLHF
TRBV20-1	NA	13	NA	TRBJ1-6	TGCAGTGCTAGAGGACAGGAGAATTCACCCCCCCACTTT	CSARGQENSPPHF
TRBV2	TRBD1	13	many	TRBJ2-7	TGTGCCAGCAGTGGGACAGGGAACGGCGAGCAGTACTTC	CASSGTGNGEQYF
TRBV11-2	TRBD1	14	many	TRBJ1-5	TGTGCCAGCAGCGCGACAGGGGGCAATCAGCCCCAGCATTTT	CASSATGGNQPQHF
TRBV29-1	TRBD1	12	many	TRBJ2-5	TGCAGCGTGGGACAGGGGAGGGAGACCCAGTACTTC	CSVGQGRETQYF
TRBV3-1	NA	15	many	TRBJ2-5	TGTGCCAGCAGCCAAGATGTACAGTTCCAAGAGACCCAGTACTTC	CASSQDVQFQETQYF
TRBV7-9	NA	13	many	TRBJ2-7	TGTGCCAGCAGCTACCCCAGCCGGGTCGAGCAGTACTTC	CASSYPSRVEQYF
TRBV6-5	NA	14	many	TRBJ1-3	TGTGCCAGCACCAGGCTGGCGAGGGGAAACACCATATATTTT	CASTRLARGNTIYF
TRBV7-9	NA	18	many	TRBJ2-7	TGTGTCAGCAGCGAGGGTAGGTCGGGCAGGCAATTCGCCTACGAGCAGTACTTC	CVSSEGRSGRQFAYEQYF
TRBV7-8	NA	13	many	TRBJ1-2	TGTGCCAGCAGCTTGGCCAGAAACTATGGCTACACCTTC	CASSLARNYGYTF